This T cell receptor beta chain derives from a study of T cell changes during pregnancy in multiple sclerosis (dated by TCRdb to about 2019). The study in broad terms: In women with multiple sclerosis, the researchers looked at how the T cell repertoire shifted as pregnancy progressed.

V gives up 3 bases and J gives up 6 bases, and the segment between their germline ends measures 9 bases. Looking up the germline V gene (reference sequence) yields CDR1 LNHDA and CDR2 SQIVND. The CDR3 holds 13 amino acids from the cysteine to the phenylalanine. Here the CDR3 DNA is all that survives: 39 bases in frame from base 1. A remark on this clone: The antigen it recognizes is unknown. No much larger clone is present one base from it, and per-base qualities are unavailable.

The receptor library was made with the immunoSEQ multiplex PCR assay. Entries here come from immuneACCESS through TCRdb and include only in-frame sequences with V and J called. Some clones fail to appear in such tables; in the studies checked, an unresolved V gene covers under half of the shortfall, and the cause of the remainder is unknown. For this sample there are about 18,000 clones; just over 85% appear just once. In total, the top ten clones hold roughly 5.6% of the sample. The receptor chain draws on TRBV19 and TRBJ1-5; the D gene cannot be named for sure. Material: CD8+ T cells from peripheral blood mononuclear cells, obtained in the third trimester of pregnancy. This TCR was sampled from a female donor in good health, enrolled as a control in a pregnancy study. CDR3 sequence: CASSMDEGQPQHF. At the DNA level, the sequence is TGTGCCAGTAGTATGGATGAGGGTCAGCCCCAGCATTTT.